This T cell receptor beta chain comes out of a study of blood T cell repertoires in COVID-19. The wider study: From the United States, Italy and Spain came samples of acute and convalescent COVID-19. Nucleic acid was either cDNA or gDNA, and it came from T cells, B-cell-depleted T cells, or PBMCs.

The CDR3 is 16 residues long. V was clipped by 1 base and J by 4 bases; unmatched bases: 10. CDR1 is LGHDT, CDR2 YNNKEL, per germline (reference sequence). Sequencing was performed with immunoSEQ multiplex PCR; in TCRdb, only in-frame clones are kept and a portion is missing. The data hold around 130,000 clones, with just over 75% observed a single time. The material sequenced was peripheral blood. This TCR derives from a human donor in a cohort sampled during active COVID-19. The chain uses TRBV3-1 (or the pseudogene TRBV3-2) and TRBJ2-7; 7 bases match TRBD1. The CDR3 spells CASSQAPGRGSYEQYF. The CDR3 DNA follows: TGTGCCAGCAGCCAAGCCCCGGGCAGGGGGTCATACGAGCAGTACTTC.